A selection of T cell receptor beta chains follows, all from one sample in a study of T-cell reconstitution after alpha-beta-depleted transplantation in children. TCRdb analysed the PCR reads with MiXCR anew, one entry per CDR3 protein. The sample has about 420,000 distinct CDR3 sequences; roughly a tenth are singletons. The sequencing used PBMCs from the stem cell graft donor, collected from the stem cell graft. The receptors were gathered from a human donor who donated a stem cell graft to a child with acute myeloid leukemia. Both conserved end residues are part of each CDR3. A D gene is named only where the DNA matches it firmly. The size of a clone is reported for some rows only, either as once, few or many, or as a class for expanded clones.

v_gene: TRBV20-1
j_gene: TRBJ2-1
abundance: -
d_gene: TRBD2
CDR3nt: TGCAGTGCTGGGGGGTACGGGGCGGGAGGGCGCAATGAGCAGTTCTTC
CDR3aa: CSAGGYGAGGRNEQFF

v_gene: TRBV10-3
j_gene: TRBJ2-7
abundance: -
d_gene: -
CDR3nt: TGTGCCATCAGCCCGGCCCTGTCCTACGAGCAGTACTTC
CDR3aa: CAISPALSYEQYF

v_gene: TRBV7-9
j_gene: TRBJ2-1
abundance: few
d_gene: -
CDR3nt: TGTGCCAGCAGCCCCTCTGGCGGCAATGAGCAGTTCTTC
CDR3aa: CASSPSGGNEQFF

v_gene: TRBV6-1
j_gene: TRBJ2-3
abundance: few
d_gene: -
CDR3nt: TGTGCCAGCAGTGAACAGGCAACTCGCACAGATACGCAGTATTTT
CDR3aa: CASSEQATRTDTQYF

v_gene: TRBV5-1
j_gene: TRBJ2-1
abundance: few
d_gene: TRBD2
CDR3nt: TGCGCCAGCAGCTCGGGCCTCTTGCGGGGGGGCCACAATGAGCAGTTCTTC
CDR3aa: CASSSGLLRGGHNEQFF

v_gene: TRBV20-1
j_gene: TRBJ2-4
abundance: -
d_gene: -
CDR3nt: TGCAGTGCAGCACTAGAGGCCAAAAACATTCAGTACTTC
CDR3aa: CSAALEAKNIQYF

v_gene: TRBV20-1
j_gene: TRBJ2-1
abundance: -
d_gene: TRBD2
CDR3nt: TGCAGTGCTAGAGGACTAGCGGGAGAGGTCAACAATGAGCAGTTCTTC
CDR3aa: CSARGLAGEVNNEQFF

v_gene: TRBV12-3/TRBV12-4
j_gene: TRBJ2-5
abundance: many
d_gene: -
CDR3nt: TGTGCCAGCAGTGGTCGGGACGGCTGGGAGTGGACCCAGTACTTC
CDR3aa: CASSGRDGWEWTQYF

v_gene: TRBV29-1
j_gene: TRBJ2-1
abundance: -
d_gene: -
CDR3nt: TGCAGCGTAGACGCGGTGGGGAGCTCCTACAATGAGCAGTTCTTC
CDR3aa: CSVDAVGSSYNEQFF

v_gene: TRBV20-1
j_gene: TRBJ1-2
abundance: many
d_gene: -
CDR3nt: TGCAGTGCTAGAGATCGGTTCCGGAGGAGCCGACAACCTAACTATGGCTACACCTTC
CDR3aa: CSARDRFRRSRQPNYGYTF

v_gene: TRBV29-1
j_gene: TRBJ2-7
abundance: -
d_gene: TRBD2
CDR3nt: TGCAGCGTTGATAACCCAGCGGGAGGCTCCTACGAGCAGTACTTC
CDR3aa: CSVDNPAGGSYEQYF

v_gene: TRBV5-5
j_gene: TRBJ1-5
abundance: -
d_gene: -
CDR3nt: TGTGCCAGCAGCTTGGGACAGGTGGGCGGCAATCAGCCCCAGCATTTT
CDR3aa: CASSLGQVGGNQPQHF

v_gene: TRBV7-9
j_gene: TRBJ1-3
abundance: many
d_gene: TRBD1
CDR3nt: TGTGCCAGCACCAATGGGGCAGGGGGCGGTGGAAACACCATATATTTT
CDR3aa: CASTNGAGGGGNTIYF

v_gene: TRBV7-2
j_gene: TRBJ2-7
abundance: many
d_gene: -
CDR3nt: TGTGCCAGCAGCTTAAATAGGGGAGGCTCCTACGAGCAGTACTTC
CDR3aa: CASSLNRGGSYEQYF